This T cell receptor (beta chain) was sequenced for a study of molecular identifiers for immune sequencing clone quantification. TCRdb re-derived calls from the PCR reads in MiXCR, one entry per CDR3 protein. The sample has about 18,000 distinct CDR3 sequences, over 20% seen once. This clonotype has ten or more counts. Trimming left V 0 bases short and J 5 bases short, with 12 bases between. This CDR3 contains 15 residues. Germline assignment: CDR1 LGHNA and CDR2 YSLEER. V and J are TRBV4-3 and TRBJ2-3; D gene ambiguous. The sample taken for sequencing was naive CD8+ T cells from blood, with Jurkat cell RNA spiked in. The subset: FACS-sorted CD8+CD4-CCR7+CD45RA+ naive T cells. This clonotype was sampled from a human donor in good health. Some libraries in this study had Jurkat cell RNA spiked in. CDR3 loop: CASSQEIYPGDTQYF. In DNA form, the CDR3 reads TGCGCCAGCAGCCAAGAAATCTACCCGGGAGATACGCAGTATTTT.